This T cell receptor (beta chain) was recovered during a study of CD8+ T cells in alopecia areata. Study information: Skin from roughly 6-12-month-old C3H/HeJ graft donors with spontaneous alopecia went to roughly 6-10-week-old female C3H/HeJ mice.

CDR3 length: 16 amino acids. Unmatched junction bases numbered 4, after V lost 4 bases and J lost 0 bases. Germline V gives CDR1 NSQYPW, CDR2 LRSPGD (reference sequence). Study-level points and caveats: Resident alphabeta T cells of normal skin are also sequenced in scalp samples. Mouse data revealed clearer TCR sharing than patient data did, a gap possibly tied to HLA. Elevated clonality characterized lesional scalp relative to normal scalp, particularly in alopecia totalis/universalis.

Once RNA had been extracted, it was reverse transcribed into cDNA to act as the sequencing template. The method was immunoSEQ multiplex PCR; TCRdb's version includes in-frame clones alone and lacks a portion of them. The sample was found to contain around 110,000 clones, and every one recurs. Only a few counts were recorded for this clone. Its target is not known. The gene names given are mouse names. Sequencing ends 4 residues short of the CDR3 end; the germline J gene provides the rest. Specimen: lesional skin. The TCR comes from a C3H/HeJ mouse with alopecia areata. Mouse MHC haplotype: H2-k. The chain is built from TRBV1 and TRBJ1-1; 11 bases are shared with TRBD1. The CDR3 is CTCSGRDRGTNTEVFF. The covered CDR3 bases are TGCACCTGCAGTGGCCGGGACAGGGGGACAAACACA. The complete variable domain, with remaining parts taken from reference TRBV1 and TRBJ1-1, reads VTLLEQNPRWRLVPRGQAVNLRCILKNSQYPWMSWYQQDLQKQLQWLFTLRSPGDKEVKSLPGADYLATRVTDTELRLQVANMSQGRTLYCTCSGRDRGTNTEVFFGKGTRLTVV.